This TCR beta chain is drawn from a study of post-analysis software for immune sequencing data. Study overall: Included courses were relapsing-remitting and secondary progressive multiple sclerosis; progressive-relapsing multiple sclerosis was also included.

Germline assignment: CDR1 MNHEY and CDR2 SVGEGT. Trimming removed 0 bases at V and 2 bases at J, with 16 bases between. The length of the CDR3 is 17 residues. The sample holds one count of this clonotype. The antigen remains unidentified. Every TCR beta cDNA library bore unique molecular identifiers. TCRdb redid the calling of the PCR reads with MiXCR, one entry per CDR3 protein. The table lists hundreds of thousands of distinct CDR3 sequences, about 32% of them singletons. Study findings and constraints: Controls' normalized Chao1 diversity significantly exceeded that of multiple sclerosis patients. Samples from a shared batch, those prepared together, strongly co-clustered by F measure. TRBV5-6, TRBV5-1 and TRBV20-1 were among roughly 5 TRBV segments more frequent in patients than controls.

The chain joins TRBV6-2 or TRBV6-3 to TRBJ1-1, with D maybe TRBD1 (6 bases). Sequencing was carried out using blood. The receptor was isolated from a girl aged 5 to 17 with multiple sclerosis. CDR3 coding DNA: TGTGCCAGCAGTTACTCCGCAGGGGAACTTATCAACACTGAAGCTTTCTTT. As protein: CASSYSAGELINTEAFF.